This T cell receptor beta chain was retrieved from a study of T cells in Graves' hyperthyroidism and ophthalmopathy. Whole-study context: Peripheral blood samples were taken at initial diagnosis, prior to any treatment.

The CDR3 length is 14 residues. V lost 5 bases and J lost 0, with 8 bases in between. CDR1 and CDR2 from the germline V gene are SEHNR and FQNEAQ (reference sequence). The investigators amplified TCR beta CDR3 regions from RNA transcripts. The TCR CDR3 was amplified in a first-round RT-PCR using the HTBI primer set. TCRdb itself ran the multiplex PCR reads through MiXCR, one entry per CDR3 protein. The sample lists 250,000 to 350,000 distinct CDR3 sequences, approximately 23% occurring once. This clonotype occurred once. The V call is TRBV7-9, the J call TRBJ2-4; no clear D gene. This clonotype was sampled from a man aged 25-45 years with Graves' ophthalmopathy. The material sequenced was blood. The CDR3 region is CASSPPGAKNIQYF. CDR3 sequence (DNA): TGTGCCAGCAGCCCCCCGGGAGCCAAAAACATTCAGTACTTC.